The rows below give T cell receptor beta chains drawn from one sample of a study of post-analysis software for immune sequencing data. A single record per CDR3 protein comes from TCRdb applying MiXCR to the PCR reads. The sample records 600,000 to 700,000 distinct CDR3 sequences, approximately 60% being singletons. Input material: blood. The source is a girl aged 2-10 years with multiple sclerosis. CDR3s include the opening cysteine and the closing phenylalanine or tryptophan. A D gene is named only where the DNA matches it firmly. Not all rows give a size; the values are once, few, many and, for expanded clones, a class.

d_call	v_call	j_call	clone_size	cdr3_nt	cdr3_aa
.	TRBV12-3/TRBV12-4	TRBJ1-1	.	TGTGCCAGCAGATCAGGACACACTGAAGCTTTCTTT	CASRSGHTEAFF
TRBD1	TRBV7-9	TRBJ2-1	.	TGTGCCAGCAGCTCCTTTGGGGACAGGGGGCGATATGGTGAGCAGTTCTTC	CASSSFGDRGRYGEQFF
.	TRBV20-1	TRBJ2-1	.	TGCAGTGCTAGTGCGAGCGTCAGTGAGCAGTTCTTC	CSASASVSEQFF
.	TRBV5-1	TRBJ2-5	.	TGCGCCAGCAGCCCCGGTCCCACCACAGAGACCCAGTACTTC	CASSPGPTTETQYF
.	TRBV7-9	TRBJ1-2	.	TGTGCCAGCAGCCATGATCTGGGGGGCAGTGGCTACACCTTC	CASSHDLGGSGYTF
.	TRBV5-1	TRBJ2-1	.	TGCGCCAGCAGCTACGCCCCCGGGTCAGGGTGGCGCGAATTGAGGCAGTTCTTC	CASSYAPGSGWRELRQFF
.	TRBV29-1	TRBJ1-5	.	TGCAGCGTGGCCCACCGGGGTGGGCCCCAGCATTTT	CSVAHRGGPQHF
.	TRBV20-1	TRBJ2-5	few	TGCAGTGCCATCAACCCCGGCCAGGGTCAAGAGACCCAGTACTTC	CSAINPGQGQETQYF
.	TRBV3-1	TRBJ2-1	once	TGTGCCAGCAGCCAAGATACCGCCCCCGAGAGGGAGTTCTTC	CASSQDTAPEREFF
.	TRBV5-1	TRBJ2-5	once	TGCGCCAGCAGCTTGGAGGCTCGTGGGGGGACCCAGTACTTC	CASSLEARGGTQYF
.	TRBV20-1	TRBJ2-5	once	TGCAGTGCTAGCGTTCCGAGGGGGAACCAAGAGACCCAGTACTTC	CSASVPRGNQETQYF
TRBD1	TRBV5-1	TRBJ2-7	.	TGCGCCAGCAGCCACCGGACAGGGGAGGCCGAGCAGTACTTC	CASSHRTGEAEQYF
.	TRBV11-3	TRBJ1-2	.	TGTGCCAGCAGCTTAGCCTCGGGACACTTTAACTATGGCTACACCTTC	CASSLASGHFNYGYTF
TRBD1	TRBV20-1	TRBJ2-5	.	TGCAGTGCCAGACAGGGTGTTCAGACCCAGTACTTC	CSARQGVQTQYF
.	TRBV29-1	TRBJ1-1	.	TGCAGCGTGGACGGGCAGGGGATCACTGAAGCTTTCTTT	CSVDGQGITEAFF
.	TRBV7-2	TRBJ2-5	.	TGTGCCAGCAGCATAAGCGGGCGTGGTGGGAAGACCCAGTACTTC	CASSISGRGGKTQYF
.	TRBV10-3	TRBJ2-3	.	TGTGCCATCAGTGCGGAGGAAGCCCCCGCCCATGATACGCAGTATTTT	CAISAEEAPAHDTQYF
.	TRBV7-2	TRBJ1-2	once	TGTGCCAGCAGCCCGGTGGGGCCGAACTATGGCTACACCTTC	CASSPVGPNYGYTF
TRBD1	TRBV5-1	TRBJ2-1	few	TGCGCCAGCAGCTTGCTCGGGACAGGGCTATCCTACAATGAGCAGTTCTTC	CASSLLGTGLSYNEQFF
.	TRBV20-1	TRBJ2-1	.	TGCAGTGCTAGAGTTCTTTGGCAGGGATCCACAAACAATGAGCAGTTCTTC	CSARVLWQGSTNNEQFF
.	TRBV10-3	TRBJ2-3	.	TGTGCCACGCAGATCACACGGACACGTACAGATACGCAGTATTTT	CATQITRTRTDTQYF
TRBD1	TRBV29-1	TRBJ2-1	.	TGCAGCGTTGAAGTCCTACACAGGGGGCCGGACAATGAGCAGTTCTTC	CSVEVLHRGPDNEQFF
.	TRBV29-1	TRBJ1-4	.	TGCAGCGTTGAAGCGGCAGTGGGATATGAAAAACTGTTTTTT	CSVEAAVGYEKLFF
TRBD1	TRBV6-5	TRBJ1-4	.	TGTGCCAGCAGTTACACAGGGGATCGTAGTGAAAAACTGTTTTTT	CASSYTGDRSEKLFF
TRBD2	TRBV29-1	TRBJ2-3	many	TGCAGCGTTTCTAGCGGGGACACAGATACGCAGTATTTT	CSVSSGDTDTQYF
.	TRBV12-3/TRBV12-4	TRBJ1-2	.	TGTGCCAGCAGTGATCAGGGGTATGGCTACACCTTC	CASSDQGYGYTF
.	TRBV24-1	TRBJ2-1	few	TGTGCCACCAGACAGGGCTCCTACAATGGGCAGTTCTTC	CATRQGSYNGQFF
.	TRBV7-9	TRBJ1-4	few	TGTGCCAGCAGTCGAACCGGGACAATCGGCGAAAAACTGTTTTTT	CASSRTGTIGEKLFF
.	TRBV29-1	TRBJ1-2	.	TGCAGCGGGGGGTTAGCCAACTATGGCTACACCTTC	CSGGLANYGYTF
.	TRBV20-1	TRBJ1-1	.	TGCAGTGCCGGAAACCTGAACACTGAAGCTTTCTTT	CSAGNLNTEAFF
.	TRBV5-1	TRBJ2-1	.	TGCGCCAGCAGCTTGGGTGCGCGGATGCCCTACAATGAGCAGTTCTTC	CASSLGARMPYNEQFF
TRBD2	TRBV29-1	TRBJ2-5	.	TGCAGCGTTGGTCGGACTAGCGGGGAGGGGGAGACCCAGTACTTC	CSVGRTSGEGETQYF
.	TRBV3-1	TRBJ2-3	.	TGTGCCAGCAGCCAAGTCAAAGCGGCAACAGGCCATACGCAGTATTTT	CASSQVKAATGHTQYF
.	TRBV29-1	TRBJ1-1	once	TGCAGCGTTGATGGGGGATTCTTT	CSVDGGFF
TRBD1	TRBV4-2	TRBJ1-2	.	TGTGCCAGCAGCCAAGAACACCGACAGGGGGCTTTTGGCTACACCTTC	CASSQEHRQGAFGYTF
.	TRBV5-1	TRBJ1-6	once	TGCGCCAGCGCCCCCGAGGCATTGGGTTCACCCCTCCACTTT	CASAPEALGSPLHF
.	TRBV29-1	TRBJ1-2	few	TGCAGCGTTGATGCCGGGGATGGCTACACCTTC	CSVDAGDGYTF